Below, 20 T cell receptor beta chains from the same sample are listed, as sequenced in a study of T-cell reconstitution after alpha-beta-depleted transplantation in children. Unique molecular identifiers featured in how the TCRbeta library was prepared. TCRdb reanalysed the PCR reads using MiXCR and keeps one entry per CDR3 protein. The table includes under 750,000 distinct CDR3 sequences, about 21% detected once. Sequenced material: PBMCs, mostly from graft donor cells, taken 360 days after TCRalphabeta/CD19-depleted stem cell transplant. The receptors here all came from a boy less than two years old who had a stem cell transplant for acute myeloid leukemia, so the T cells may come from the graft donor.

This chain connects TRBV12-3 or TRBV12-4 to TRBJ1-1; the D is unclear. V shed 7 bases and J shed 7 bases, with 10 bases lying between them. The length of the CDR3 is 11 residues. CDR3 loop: CASISTFEAFF. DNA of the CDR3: TGTGCCAGCATCAGCACCTTTGAAGCTTTCTTT.

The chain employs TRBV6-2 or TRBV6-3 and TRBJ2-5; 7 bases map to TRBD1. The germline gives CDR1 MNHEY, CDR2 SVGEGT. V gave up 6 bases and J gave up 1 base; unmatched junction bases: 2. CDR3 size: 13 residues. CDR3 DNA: TGTGCCAGCAGGGGACAGCCCCAAGAGACCCAGTACTTC. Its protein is CASRGQPQETQYF.

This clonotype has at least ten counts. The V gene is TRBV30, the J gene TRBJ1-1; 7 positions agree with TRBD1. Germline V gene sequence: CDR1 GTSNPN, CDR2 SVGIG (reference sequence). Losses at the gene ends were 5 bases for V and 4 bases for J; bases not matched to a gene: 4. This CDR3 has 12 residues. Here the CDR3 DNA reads TGTGCCTGGTGGGCAGGGGGCACTGAAGCTTTCTTT. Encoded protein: CAWWAGGTEAFF.

CDR3 loop: CASSLYGTGGPQPQHF. CDR3 coding DNA: TGTGCCAGCAGCTTGTATGGGACAGGGGGTCCTCAGCCCCAGCATTTT. The chain couples TRBV5-6 to TRBJ1-5, with 11 bases that match TRBD1. Germline CDR1 is SGHDT and CDR2 is YYEEEE. The CDR3 runs to 16 residues. V shed 1 base, J shed 6 bases, and the junction held 6 bases outside the gene matches. The whole variable domain, filled in from reference TRBV5-6 and TRBJ1-5, reads DAGVTQSPTHLIKTRGQQVTLRCSPKSGHDTVSWYQQALGQGPQFIFQYYEEEERQRGNFPDRFSGHQFPNYSSELNVNALLLGDSALYLCASSLYGTGGPQPQHFGDGTRLSIL.

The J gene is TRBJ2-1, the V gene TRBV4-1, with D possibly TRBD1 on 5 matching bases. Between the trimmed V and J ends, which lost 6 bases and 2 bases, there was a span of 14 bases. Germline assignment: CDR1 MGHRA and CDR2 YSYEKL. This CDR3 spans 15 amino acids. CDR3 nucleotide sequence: TGCGCCAGCAGTTCCTTGGCAGGGACCTACAATGAGCAGTTCTTC. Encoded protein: CASSSLAGTYNEQFF.

CDR3 amino acids: CSAKGGLSLETQYF. The CDR3 DNA reads TGCAGTGCTAAAGGGGGGCTATCTCTAGAGACCCAGTACTTC. The chain couples TRBV20-1 to TRBJ2-5; either TRBD1 or TRBD2 may fit D (6 bases each). Trimming removed 4 bases from V and 4 bases from J, with 16 bases in between. From germline, CDR1 is DFQATT and CDR2 SNEGSKA (reference sequence). The CDR3 sequence is 14 residues long.

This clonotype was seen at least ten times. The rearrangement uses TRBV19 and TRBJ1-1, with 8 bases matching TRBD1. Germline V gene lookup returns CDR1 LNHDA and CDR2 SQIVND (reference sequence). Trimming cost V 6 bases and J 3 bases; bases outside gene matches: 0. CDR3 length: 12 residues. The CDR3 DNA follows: TGTGCCAGTAGGACAGGGGACACTGAAGCTTTCTTT. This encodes CASRTGDTEAFF.

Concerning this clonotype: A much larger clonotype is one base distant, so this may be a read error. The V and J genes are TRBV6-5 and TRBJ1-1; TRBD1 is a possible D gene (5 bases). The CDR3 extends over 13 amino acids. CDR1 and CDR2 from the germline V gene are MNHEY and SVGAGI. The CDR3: CASSYGGPTEALF. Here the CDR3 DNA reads TGTGCCAGCAGTTACGGGGGACCCACTGAAGCTCTCTTT.

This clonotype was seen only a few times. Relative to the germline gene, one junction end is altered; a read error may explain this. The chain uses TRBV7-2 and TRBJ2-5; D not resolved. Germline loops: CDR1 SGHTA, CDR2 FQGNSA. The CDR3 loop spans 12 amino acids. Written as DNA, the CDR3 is TGTGCCAGCAGCCCGCACCAGGAGACCCAGTACTTC. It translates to CASSPHQETQYF.

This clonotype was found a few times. The DNA of the CDR3 is TGTGCCAGCAGCTTAGGCGGGACTCCCGTCTCCTACGAGCAGTACTTC. Its protein product is CASSLGGTPVSYEQYF. The chain carries TRBV7-2 and TRBJ2-7; D is perhaps TRBD2 (6 bases). The CDR3 sequence is 16 residues long. Trimming pared 1 base from V and 0 bases from J, leaving 13 bases between. The germline gives CDR1 SGHTA, CDR2 FQGNSA.

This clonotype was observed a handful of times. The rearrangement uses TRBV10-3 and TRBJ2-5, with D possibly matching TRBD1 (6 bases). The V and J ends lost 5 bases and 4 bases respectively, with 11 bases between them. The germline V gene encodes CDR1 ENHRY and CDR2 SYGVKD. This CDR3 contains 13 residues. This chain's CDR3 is CAISPRGRETQYF. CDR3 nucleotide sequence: TGTGCCATCAGTCCAAGGGGGAGAGAGACCCAGTACTTC.

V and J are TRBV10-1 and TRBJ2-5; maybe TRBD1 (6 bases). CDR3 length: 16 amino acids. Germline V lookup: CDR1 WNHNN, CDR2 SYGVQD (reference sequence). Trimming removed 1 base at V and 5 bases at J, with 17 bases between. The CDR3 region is CASSEFRQAPQETQYF. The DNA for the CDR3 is TGCGCCAGCAGTGAGTTCCGACAGGCTCCTCAGGAGACCCAGTACTTC.

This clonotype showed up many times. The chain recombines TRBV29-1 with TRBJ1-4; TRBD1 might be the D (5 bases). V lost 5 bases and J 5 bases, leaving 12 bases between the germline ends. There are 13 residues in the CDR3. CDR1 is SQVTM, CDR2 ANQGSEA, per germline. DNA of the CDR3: TGCAGCGTTCTCGGGACGGCAAATGAAAAACTGTTTTTT. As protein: CSVLGTANEKLFF. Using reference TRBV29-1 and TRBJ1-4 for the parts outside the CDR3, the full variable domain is SAVISQKPSRDICQRGTSLTIQCQVDSQVTMMFWYRQQPGQSLTLIATANQGSEATYESGFVIDKFPISRPNLTFSTLTVSNMSPEDSSIYLCSVLGTANEKLFFGSGTQLSVL.

CDR3 nucleotide sequence: TGTGCCAGCAGTATTGGCGACCGGTCCCTCCAAGAGACCCAGTACTTC. Its translation: CASSIGDRSLQETQYF. The V gene is TRBV12-3 or TRBV12-4, the J gene TRBJ2-5; unclear D gene. V gave up 5 bases and J gave up 1 base, with 17 bases separating them. CDR3 length: 16 amino acids.

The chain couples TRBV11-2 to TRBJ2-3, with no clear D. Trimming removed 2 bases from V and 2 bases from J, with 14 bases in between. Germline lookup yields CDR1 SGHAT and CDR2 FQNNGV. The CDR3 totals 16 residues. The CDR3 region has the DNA TGTGCCAGCAGCTTACCGCGACCGGATCTCACAGATACGCAGTATTTT. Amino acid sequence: CASSLPRPDLTDTQYF.

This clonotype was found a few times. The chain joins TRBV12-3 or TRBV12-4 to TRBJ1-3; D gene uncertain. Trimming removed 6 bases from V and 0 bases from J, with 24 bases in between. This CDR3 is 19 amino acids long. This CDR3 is CASRPSGLNLIPSGNTIYF. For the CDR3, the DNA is TGTGCCAGCAGGCCGAGCGGACTGAATTTAATCCCCTCTGGAAACACCATATATTTT.

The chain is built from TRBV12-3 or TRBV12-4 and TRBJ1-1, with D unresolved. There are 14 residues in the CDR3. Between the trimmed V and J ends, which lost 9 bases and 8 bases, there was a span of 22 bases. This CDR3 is CASTLRPDGPEAFF. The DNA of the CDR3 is TGTGCCAGTACCTTACGCCCGGACGGACCGGAAGCTTTCTTT.

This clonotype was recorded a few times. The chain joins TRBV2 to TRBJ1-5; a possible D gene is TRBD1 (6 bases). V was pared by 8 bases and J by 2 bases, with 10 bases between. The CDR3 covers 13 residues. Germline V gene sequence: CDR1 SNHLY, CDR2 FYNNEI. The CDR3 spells CASFRQGNQPQHF. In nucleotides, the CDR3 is TGTGCCAGCTTCCGACAGGGCAATCAGCCCCAGCATTTT.

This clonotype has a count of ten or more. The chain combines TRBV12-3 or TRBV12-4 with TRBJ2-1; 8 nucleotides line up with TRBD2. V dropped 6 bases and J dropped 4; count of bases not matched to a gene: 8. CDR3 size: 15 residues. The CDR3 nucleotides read TGTGCCAGCAGCTCCCCGGGGGGGCCTTACAATGAGCAGTTCTTC. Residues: CASSSPGGPYNEQFF.

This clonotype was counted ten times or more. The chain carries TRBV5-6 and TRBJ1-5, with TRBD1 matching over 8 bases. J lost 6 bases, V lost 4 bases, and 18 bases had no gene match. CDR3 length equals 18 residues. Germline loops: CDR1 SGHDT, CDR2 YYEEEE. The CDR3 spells CASSRRLAIDRGGQPQHF. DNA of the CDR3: TGTGCCAGCAGCCGTCGACTTGCTATCGACAGGGGAGGTCAGCCCCAGCATTTT.